This TCR beta chain was observed in a study of blood T cell repertoires in COVID-19 (dated by TCRdb to 2018 to 2021). Turning to the overall study: The collaborator samples originated in the United States, Italy and Spain and spanned the acute and convalescent phases of COVID-19. The material from the prospective study consisted of cDNA or gDNA derived from T cells, B-cell-depleted T cells, or PBMCs. The dataset comprised deeply sampled blood TCRbeta repertoires from subjects exposed to, actively infected with, or recovered from COVID-19. The repertoires were released in a freely available public database meant as a resource for research on the immune response to SARS-CoV-2. Samples came from the ongoing ImmuneRACE study (first 160 participants) plus 1,254 subjects from 6 global collaborators. A de-identified subject ID, COVID-19 status, age in years and sex were almost always included in the sample metadata. HLA class I and class II types, where available, came from metadata supplied by the sample provider rather than from assay-based typing.

The collaborating institutions used their own protocols to collect whole blood in K2EDTA tubes. For TCRbeta analysis, collaborator samples were shipped as frozen whole blood, as isolated PBMCs, or as DNA extracted from either sample type. With respect to this clone: Its antigen target is currently unknown. Base qualities are not at hand, and no much larger clone is one base apart.

TCRbeta CDR3 regions were amplified from genomic DNA by means of the immunoSEQ Assay, a bias-controlled multiplex PCR. In the paper's pipeline: The number of nucleated cells in each sample was estimated from the amplification of reference gene primers within the assay. To quantify the absolute abundance of each unique TCRbeta CDR3 rearrangement, sequence reads were collapsed and filtered. For each sample, productive Simpson clonality was calculated by taking the square root of Simpson's diversity index across productive rearrangements. Here the immuneACCESS table is served through TCRdb, limited to in-frame sequences with V and J called. Missing clones are a known gap in these copies; in checked studies unresolved V genes cover under half, and the rest lacks a known reason. That table supplies the V and J calls and clone size; D and trimming were determined from the DNA. The sample includes some 150,000 clones, with 80% observed a single time. Over 0.5% of the sample lies in the top ten.

Overall study outcomes, separate from this receptor: Clinical and demographic metadata were provided uncurated, with the amount varying by source and participant.

The receptor was isolated from a man in his 60s with acute or convalescent COVID-19. Sequenced input: peripheral blood.

The CDR3 corresponds to CASSYNRGSETQYF. The DNA sequence is as follows: TGTGCCAGCAGTTACAATAGGGGTTCAGAGACCCAGTACTTC. This chain is built from TRBV6-5 and TRBJ2-5, and TRBD1 may be the D gene, going by 5 matching bases. From the cysteine up to the phenylalanine, the CDR3 has a length of 14 residues. Of all the DNA, just the CDR3 is kept, 42 bases in frame from base 1. V and J lose 2 bases and 4 bases, and a span of 11 bases separates them. CDR1 and CDR2, looked up from the germline V gene, are MNHEY and SVGAGI.